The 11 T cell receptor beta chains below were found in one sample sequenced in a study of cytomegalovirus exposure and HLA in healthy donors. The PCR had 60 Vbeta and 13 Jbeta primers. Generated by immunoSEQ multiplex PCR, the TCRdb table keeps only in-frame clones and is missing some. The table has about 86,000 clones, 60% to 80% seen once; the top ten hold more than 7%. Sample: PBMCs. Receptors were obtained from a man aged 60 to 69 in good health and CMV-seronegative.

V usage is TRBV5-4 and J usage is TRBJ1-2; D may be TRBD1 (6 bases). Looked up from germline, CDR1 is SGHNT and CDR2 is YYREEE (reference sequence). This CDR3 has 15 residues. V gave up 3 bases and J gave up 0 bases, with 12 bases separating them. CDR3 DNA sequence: TGTGCCAGCAGCTCGACAGGTGATGCTAACTATGGCTACACCTTC. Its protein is CASSSTGDANYGYTF. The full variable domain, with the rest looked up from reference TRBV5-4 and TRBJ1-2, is ETGVTQSPTHLIKTRGQQVTLRCSSQSGHNTVSWYQQALGQGPQFIFQYYREEENGRGNFPPRFSGLQFPNYSSELNVNALELDDSALYLCASSSTGDANYGYTFGSGTRLTVV.

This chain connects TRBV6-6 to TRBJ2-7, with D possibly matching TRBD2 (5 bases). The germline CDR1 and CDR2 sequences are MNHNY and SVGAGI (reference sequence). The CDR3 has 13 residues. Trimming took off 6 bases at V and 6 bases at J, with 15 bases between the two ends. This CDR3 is CASSYGVEAEQYF. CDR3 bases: TGTGCCAGCAGCTACGGGGTGGAGGCCGAGCAGTACTTC.

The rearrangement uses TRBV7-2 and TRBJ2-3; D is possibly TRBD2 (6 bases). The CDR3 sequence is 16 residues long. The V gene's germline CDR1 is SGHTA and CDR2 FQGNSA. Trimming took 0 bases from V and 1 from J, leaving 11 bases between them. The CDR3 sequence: CASSLAIAEGTDTQYF. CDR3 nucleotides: TGTGCCAGCAGCTTAGCGATAGCGGAAGGCACAGATACGCAGTATTTT.

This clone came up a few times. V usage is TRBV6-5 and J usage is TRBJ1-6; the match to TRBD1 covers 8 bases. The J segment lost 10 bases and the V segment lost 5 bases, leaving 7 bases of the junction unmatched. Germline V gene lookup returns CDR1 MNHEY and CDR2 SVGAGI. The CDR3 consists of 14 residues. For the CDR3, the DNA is TGTGCCAGCAGTCCCAGGGGGCCTGGATCACCCCTCCACTTT. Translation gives CASSPRGPGSPLHF.

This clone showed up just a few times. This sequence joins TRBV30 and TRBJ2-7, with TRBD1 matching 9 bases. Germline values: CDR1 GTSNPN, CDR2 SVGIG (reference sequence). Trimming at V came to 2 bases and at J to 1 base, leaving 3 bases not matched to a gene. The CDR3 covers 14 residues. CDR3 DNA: TGTGCCTGGAGTCCGACAGGGGGATCCTACGAGCAGTACTTC. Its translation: CAWSPTGGSYEQYF.

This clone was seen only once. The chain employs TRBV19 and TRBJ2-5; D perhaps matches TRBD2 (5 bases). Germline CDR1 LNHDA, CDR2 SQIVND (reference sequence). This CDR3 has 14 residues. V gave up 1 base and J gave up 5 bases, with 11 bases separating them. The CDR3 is CASSIAGVLETQYF. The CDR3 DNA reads TGTGCCAGTAGTATAGCCGGGGTGTTGGAGACCCAGTACTTC.

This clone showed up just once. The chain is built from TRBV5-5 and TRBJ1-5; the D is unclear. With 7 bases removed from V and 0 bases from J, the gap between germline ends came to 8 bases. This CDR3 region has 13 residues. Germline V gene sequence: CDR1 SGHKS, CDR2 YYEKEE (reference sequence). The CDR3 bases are TGTGCCAGCGCAGGAAATAGCAATCAGCCCCAGCATTTT. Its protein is CASAGNSNQPQHF.

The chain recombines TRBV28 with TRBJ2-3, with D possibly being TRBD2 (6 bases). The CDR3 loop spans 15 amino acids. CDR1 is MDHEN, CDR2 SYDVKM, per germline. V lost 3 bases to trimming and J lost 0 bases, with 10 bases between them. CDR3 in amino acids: CASSFLASSTDTQYF. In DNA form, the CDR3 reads TGTGCCAGCAGTTTTCTAGCGAGTAGCACAGATACGCAGTATTTT.

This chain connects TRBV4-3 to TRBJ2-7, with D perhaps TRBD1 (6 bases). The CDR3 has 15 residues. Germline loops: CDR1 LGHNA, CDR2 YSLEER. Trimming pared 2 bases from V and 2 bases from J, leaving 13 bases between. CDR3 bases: TGCGCCAGCAGCCAATCGGACAGTCTGCCCTACGAGCAGTACTTC. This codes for CASSQSDSLPYEQYF.

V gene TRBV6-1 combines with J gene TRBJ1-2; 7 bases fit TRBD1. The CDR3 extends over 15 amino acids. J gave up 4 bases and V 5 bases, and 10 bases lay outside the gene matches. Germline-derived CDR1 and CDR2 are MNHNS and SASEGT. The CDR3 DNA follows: TGTGCCAGCAGTACTGACAGGGACCTCATCTATGGCTACACCTTC. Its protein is CASSTDRDLIYGYTF.

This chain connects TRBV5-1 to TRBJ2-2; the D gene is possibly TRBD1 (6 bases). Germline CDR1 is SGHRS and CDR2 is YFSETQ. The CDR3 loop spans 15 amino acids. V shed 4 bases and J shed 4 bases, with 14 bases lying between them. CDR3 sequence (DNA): TGCGCCAGCAGCCTACGGGACACCACCACCGGGGAGCTGTTTTTT. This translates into CASSLRDTTTGELFF.